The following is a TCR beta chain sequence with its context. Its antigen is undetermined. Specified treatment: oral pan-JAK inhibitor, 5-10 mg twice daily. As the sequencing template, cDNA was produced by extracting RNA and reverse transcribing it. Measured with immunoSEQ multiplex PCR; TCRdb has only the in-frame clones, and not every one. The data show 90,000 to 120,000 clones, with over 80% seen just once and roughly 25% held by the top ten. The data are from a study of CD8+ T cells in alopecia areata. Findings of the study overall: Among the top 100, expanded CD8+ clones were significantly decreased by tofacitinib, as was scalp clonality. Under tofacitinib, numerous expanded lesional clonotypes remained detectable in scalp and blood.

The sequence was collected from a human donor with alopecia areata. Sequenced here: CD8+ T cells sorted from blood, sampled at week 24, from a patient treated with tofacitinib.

CDR3 in amino acids: CASSHAGRSNTEAFF. The CDR3 bases are TGCGCCAGCAGCCACGCAGGCCGGTCGAACACTGAAGCTTTCTTT. V usage is TRBV4-1 and J usage is TRBJ1-1, with D unclear. This CDR3 region has 15 residues. V lost 3 bases and J lost 1, with 12 bases in between. CDR1 is MGHRA and CDR2 is YSYEKL in the germline V gene.